This T cell receptor beta chain was sequenced for a study of blood T cell repertoires in COVID-19 (dated by TCRdb to the early 2020s). Some background on the complete study: The collaborator samples originated in the United States, Italy and Spain and spanned the acute and convalescent phases of COVID-19. The prospective study material was composed of cDNA or gDNA derived from T cells, B-cell-depleted T cells, or PBMCs. Subjects who had been exposed to COVID-19, were actively infected with it, or had recovered from it provided the deeply sampled blood TCRbeta repertoires that made up the dataset. A freely available public database, intended as a resource for researchers studying the immune response to SARS-CoV-2, is where the repertoires were released. The samples were drawn from two sources: the first 160 participants of the ongoing ImmuneRACE study, and 1,254 subjects contributed by 6 global collaborators. The sample metadata nearly always contained a de-identified subject ID, COVID-19 status, age in years and sex. Where available, HLA class I and class II types were obtained from metadata supplied by the sample provider rather than from assay-based typing.

As to this clone: Which antigen it targets is not known. It has no much larger one-base neighbor in the sample; base qualities were not kept.

Another Seattle source contributed samples from volunteer blood donors who had recovered from COVID-19. The collaborating institutions used their own protocols to collect whole blood in K2EDTA tubes. For TCRbeta analysis, collaborator samples were shipped as frozen whole blood, as isolated PBMCs, or as DNA extracted from either sample type. TCRbeta CDR3 regions were amplified from genomic DNA using the immunoSEQ Assay, a bias-controlled multiplex PCR. In the paper's pipeline: Within the assay, amplification of reference gene primers was used to estimate how many nucleated cells each sample contained. To quantify the absolute abundance of each unique TCRbeta CDR3 rearrangement, sequence reads were collapsed and filtered. For each sample, productive Simpson clonality was calculated as the square root of Simpson's diversity index over productive rearrangements. This is the immuneACCESS table as TCRdb keeps it, with only in-frame sequences that have V and J called. A part of the clones is gone; compared with another copy, unresolved V genes explain less than half, and the rest is unexplained. That table furnishes V, J and clone size, whereas the DNA furnished D and trimming. The sample profile shows 280,000 or so clones; around 89% of them were found once. Together, the top ten hold 5.5% to 8% of the sample.

Paper-wide results and their limitations: Clinical and demographic metadata were provided uncurated, with the amount varying by source and participant.

This receptor was identified in a woman aged 25 to 39 who had recovered from COVID-19. Sequenced sample: peripheral blood.

The CDR3 reads CAWSVGGRWNTEAFF. The DNA sequence is as follows: TGTGCCTGGAGTGTCGGGGGGCGATGGAACACTGAAGCTTTCTTT. The chain couples TRBV30 to TRBJ1-1, with TRBD1 tentatively as D gene (6 bases match). At the junction V is shortened by 0 bases and J by 1 base, with 12 bases in between. The CDR3 measures 15 amino acids from cysteine to phenylalanine. Just CDR3 DNA is preserved here, 45 bases in frame from base 1. Sequences GTSNPN (CDR1) and SVGIG (CDR2) are obtained from the germline V gene (reference sequence).